The 18 T cell receptor beta chains presented below share a single source sample, sequenced in a study of T cell responses to AZD1222 COVID-19 vaccine. The data were produced by immunoSEQ multiplex PCR, yet TCRdb's version contains in-frame clones alone and is incomplete. The sample has under 200,000 clones, 85% to 90% seen once. The source was peripheral blood, collected 28 days after the second AZD1222 dose. Receptors were obtained from an adult who received the AZD1222 COVID-19 vaccine.

The rearrangement links TRBV3-1 (or the pseudogene TRBV3-2) to TRBJ2-7; the D gene is possibly TRBD1 (5 bases). Germline V gives CDR1 LGHDT, CDR2 YNNKEL (reference sequence). The V and J ends lost 7 bases and 3 bases respectively, with 13 bases between them. The CDR3 covers 13 residues. CDR3 region: CASKMGQGYEQYF. The CDR3 bases are TGTGCCAGCAAAATGGGGCAGGGCTACGAGCAGTACTTC.

J is TRBJ2-3 and V is TRBV6-2 or TRBV6-3; 10 bases agree with TRBD2. The CDR3 is 18 residues long. The junction had 16 bases not matched to a gene; V was cut back by 4 bases and J by 6 bases. Germline lookup yields CDR1 MNHEY and CDR2 SVGEGT. The CDR3: CASSSYSRVAGGKDTQYF. CDR3 coding DNA: TGTGCCAGCAGTTCCTATTCGCGGGTAGCGGGAGGAAAGGATACGCAGTATTTT.

V usage is TRBV7-2 and J usage is TRBJ1-3; D is unresolved. There are 15 residues in the CDR3. Per germline, CDR1 SGHTA and CDR2 FQGNSA. V dropped 5 bases and J dropped 0 bases, with 11 bases sitting between them. CDR3 nucleotides: TGTGCCAGCAGCCCGACACTGAGCTCTGGAAACACCATATATTTT. Its translation is CASSPTLSSGNTIYF.

V is TRBV9 and J is TRBJ1-1, with 10 bases identical to TRBD1. The V segment lost 2 bases and the J segment 4 bases; nucleotides outside the gene matches: 2. CDR3 length equals 14 residues. Germline loops: CDR1 SGDLS, CDR2 YYNGEE. This CDR3 is CASSVRTGGTEAFF. CDR3 nucleotide sequence: TGTGCCAGCAGCGTGAGGACAGGGGGCACTGAAGCTTTCTTT.

The chain combines TRBV6-5 with TRBJ1-2; TRBD1 matches at 7 bases. This CDR3 spans 14 amino acids. Per germline, CDR1 MNHEY and CDR2 SVGAGI. Losses at the gene ends were 0 bases for V and 4 bases for J; bases not matched to a gene: 2. CDR3 sequence (DNA): TGTGCCAGCAGTTACTCGAGACAGGGCTATGGCTACACCTTC. Translation gives CASSYSRQGYGYTF.

V is TRBV7-2 and J is TRBJ1-4, with unresolved D. The CDR3 length is 15 residues. Trimming took 2 bases from V and 0 from J, leaving 7 bases between them. The germline CDR1 and CDR2 sequences are SGHTA and FQGNSA. CDR3 in amino acids: CASSLRLTTNEKLFF. The DNA of the CDR3 is TGTGCCAGCAGCTTAAGGTTAACAACTAATGAAAAACTGTTTTTT. The whole variable domain, remainder taken from reference TRBV7-2 and TRBJ1-4, is GAGVSQSPSNKVTEKGKDVELRCDPISGHTALYWYRQSLGQGLEFLIYFQGNSAPDKSGLPSDRFSAERTGGSVSTLTIQRTQQEDSAVYLCASSLRLTTNEKLFFGSGTQLSVL.

The CDR3 DNA follows: TGTGCCAGCAGCTCCCGACGCCGACTAGCGGGAGGAGGGAGCAATGAGCAGTTCTTC. It translates to CASSSRRRLAGGGSNEQFF. This chain connects TRBV7-2 to TRBJ2-1; 13 bases are shared with TRBD2. The CDR3 runs 19 residues. Germline V CDR1 and CDR2: SGHTA, FQGNSA. Trimming removed 4 bases from V and 6 bases from J; junction bases left unmatched: 15.

The chain employs TRBV21-1 and TRBJ1-2; the table assigns TRBD1, which was not confirmed against the DNA. TRBV21-1 constitutes a pseudogene. The CDR3 runs to 14 residues. CDR3 sequence (DNA): TGTGCCAGCAGAACTGGACAGGGGTATAATGGCTACACCTTC. Translating it yields CASRTGQGYNGYTF.

Notes on this clone: One end of the junction is discordant with germline, which a read error may explain. This sequence joins TRBV12-3 or TRBV12-4 and TRBJ2-1, with D possibly being TRBD1 or TRBD2 (5 bases each). The CDR3 is made up of 13 amino acids. The CDR3 here is CATSPGARNEQFF. The CDR3 DNA reads as TGTGCCACCAGTCCCGGGGCTAGGAATGAGCAGTTCTTC.

The chain carries TRBV2 and TRBJ1-5, with 8 positions matching TRBD1. CDR1 and CDR2 (germline): SNHLY, FYNNEI. This CDR3 has 13 amino acids. V was pared by 6 bases and J by 7 bases, with 5 bases of the junction left unmatched. CDR3 region: CASRGTGYQPQHF. The CDR3 bases are TGTGCCAGCAGAGGGACAGGATACCAGCCCCAGCATTTT.

The chain couples TRBV14 to TRBJ2-1; 11 bases match TRBD2. The CDR3 length is 19 residues. Per germline, CDR1 SGHDN and CDR2 FVKESK. With 0 bases clipped from V and 2 bases from J, the junction kept 9 bases outside the gene matches. The CDR3 region is CASSQEWGSGRAAYNEQFF. CDR3 nucleotides: TGTGCCAGCAGCCAAGAATGGGGTAGCGGGAGGGCCGCCTACAATGAGCAGTTCTTC.

V usage is TRBV10-3 and J usage is TRBJ2-1; D might be TRBD2 (5 bases). This CDR3 spans 16 amino acids. The germline gives CDR1 ENHRY, CDR2 SYGVKD. Trimming removed 0 bases at V and 5 bases at J, with 14 bases between. The CDR3 region has the DNA TGTGCCATCAGTGAGTCGAGGACCGCCGGGGACAATGAGCAGTTCTTC. Amino acid sequence: CAISESRTAGDNEQFF.

This rearrangement joins TRBV13 to TRBJ2-1; a possible D gene is TRBD2 (6 bases). V shed 3 bases and J shed 5 bases, with 17 bases lying between them. The CDR3 spans 16 residues. Looked up from germline, CDR1 is PRHDT and CDR2 is FYEKMQ (reference sequence). CDR3 residues: CASSLRDPPVHNEQFF. The CDR3 DNA reads as TGTGCCAGCAGCTTGCGGGACCCCCCAGTCCACAATGAGCAGTTCTTC.

This sequence joins TRBV12-3 or TRBV12-4 and TRBJ1-2; 9 positions match TRBD1. This CDR3 is built from 13 residues. The J segment lost 5 bases and the V segment lost 5 bases, leaving 3 bases of the junction unmatched. The DNA of the CDR3 is TGTGCCAGCAGTCCCGGGACAGGGTATGGCTACACCTTC. Translated: CASSPGTGYGYTF.

The rearrangement joins TRBV5-5 to TRBJ2-7; 8 bases are shared with TRBD1. Unmatched junction bases numbered 5, after V lost 5 bases and J lost 1 base. CDR1 is SGHKS, CDR2 YYEKEE, per germline (reference sequence). The CDR3 runs 14 residues. In nucleotides, the CDR3 is TGTGCCAGCAGACCTGGACAGGGTTCCTACGAGCAGTACTTC. It specifies CASRPGQGSYEQYF. Based on the CDR3 plus reference TRBV5-5 and TRBJ2-7, the full variable domain is DAGVTQSPTHLIKTRGQQVTLRCSPISGHKSVSWYQQVLGQGPQFIFQYYEKEERGRGNFPDRFSARQFPNYSSELNVNALLLGDSALYLCASRPGQGSYEQYFGPGTRLTVT.

This rearrangement joins TRBV2 to TRBJ1-5; D remains ambiguous. V was clipped by 6 bases and J by 6 bases, with 9 bases between them. The CDR3 runs 12 residues. Germline loops: CDR1 SNHLY, CDR2 FYNNEI. CDR3 in amino acids: CASRAISQPQHF. As DNA, the CDR3 is TGTGCCAGCAGGGCTATTAGTCAGCCCCAGCATTTT.

The CDR3 region has the DNA TGTGCCAGCAGCTTTTCATCGAACACCGGGGAGCTGTTTTTT. Translated, it gives CASSFSSNTGELFF. The chain links TRBV11-3 to TRBJ2-2; D call uncertain. Germline lookup yields CDR1 SGHNT and CDR2 YENEEA. CDR3 length: 14 amino acids. The V end lost 3 bases, the J end lost 0 bases, and 5 bases lay between the germline ends.

The chain employs TRBV9 and TRBJ2-2, with a possible D match to TRBD2 (6 bases). The CDR3 extends over 14 amino acids. The V end was cut by 3 bases, the J end by 6 bases, with 12 bases between. Germline loops: CDR1 SGDLS, CDR2 YYNGEE. The CDR3 DNA follows: TGTGCCAGCAGCGCTTTCGGCGGGGCCGGGGAGCTGTTTTTT. It specifies CASSAFGGAGELFF.